This T cell receptor beta chain was documented in a study of T cell repertoires in cytomegalovirus infection. Study summary: Public TCR beta signatures marked donors with CMV infection and the matching HLA. The study's findings and limits: The ex vivo response showed dominance by HLA-C-restricted CMV-specific TCR beta clonotypes.

For this clonotype: Its antigen is not known.

TCRdb ran MiXCR on the reads and lists one entry per CDR3 protein. This sample carries approximately 700,000 distinct CDR3 sequences, 35% to 45% of them seen once, and the ten largest clones take roughly 2.8%. This CDR3 contains 16 residues. V was pared by 8 bases and J by 8 bases, with 18 bases of the junction left unmatched. Per germline, CDR1 MNHEY and CDR2 SMNVEV (reference sequence). Sequenced material: PBMCs. This sequence originates from a human donor in good health (CMV status not recorded). Some clones in this sample may be carry-over from other donors' samples. This sequence joins TRBV27 and TRBJ2-3; the match to TRBD2 covers 8 bases. CDR3 loop: CASSSGPERGRGTQYF. As DNA, the CDR3 is TGTGCCAGCTCTAGCGGGCCAGAGAGGGGACGGGGTACGCAGTATTTT.